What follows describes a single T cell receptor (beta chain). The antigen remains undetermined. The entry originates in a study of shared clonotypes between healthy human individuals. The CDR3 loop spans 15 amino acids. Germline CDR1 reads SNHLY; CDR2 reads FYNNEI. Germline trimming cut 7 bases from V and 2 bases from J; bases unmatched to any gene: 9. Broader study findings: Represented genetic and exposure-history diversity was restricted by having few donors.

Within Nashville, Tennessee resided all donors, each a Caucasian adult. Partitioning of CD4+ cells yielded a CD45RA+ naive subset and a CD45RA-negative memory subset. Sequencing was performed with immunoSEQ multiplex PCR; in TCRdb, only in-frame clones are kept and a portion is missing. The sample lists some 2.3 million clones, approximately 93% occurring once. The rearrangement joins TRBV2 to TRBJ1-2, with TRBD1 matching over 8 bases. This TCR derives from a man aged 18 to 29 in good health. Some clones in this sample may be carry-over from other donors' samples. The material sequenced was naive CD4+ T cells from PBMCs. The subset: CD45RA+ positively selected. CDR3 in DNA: TGTGCCAGCATTCAAGGACAGGGCCAAAACTATGGCTACACCTTC. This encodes CASIQGQGQNYGYTF.